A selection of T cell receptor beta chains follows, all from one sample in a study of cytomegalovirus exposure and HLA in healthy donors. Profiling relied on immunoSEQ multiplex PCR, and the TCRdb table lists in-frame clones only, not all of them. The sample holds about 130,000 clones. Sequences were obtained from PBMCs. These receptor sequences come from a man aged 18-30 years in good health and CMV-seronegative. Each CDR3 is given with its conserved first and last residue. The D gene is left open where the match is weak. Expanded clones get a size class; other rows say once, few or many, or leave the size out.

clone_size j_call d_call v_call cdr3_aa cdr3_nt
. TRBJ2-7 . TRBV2 CANNRVPLRSYEQYF TGTGCCAACAACCGGGTCCCCCTCCGCTCGTACGAGCAGTACTTC
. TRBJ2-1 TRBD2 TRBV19 CASSFGTSGYNEQFF TGTGCCAGTAGCTTTGGGACTAGCGGATACAATGAGCAGTTCTTC
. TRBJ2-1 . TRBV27 CASKPISSYNEQFF TGTGCCAGCAAACCTATAAGCTCCTACAATGAGCAGTTCTTC
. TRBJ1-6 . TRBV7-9 CASSPLQGGNSPLHF TGTGCCAGCAGCCCACTCCAGGGTGGGAATTCACCCCTCCACTTT
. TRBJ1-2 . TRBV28 CASTFSDRNYGYTF TGTGCCAGCACCTTTTCGGACAGAAACTATGGCTACACCTTC
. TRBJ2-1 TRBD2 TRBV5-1 CASCLGLAGVCEQFF TGCGCCAGCTGCCTTGGCCTAGCGGGAGTATGCGAGCAGTTCTTC
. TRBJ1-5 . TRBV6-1 CASSEGRGGSGPQHF TGTGCCAGCAGTGAAGGAAGGGGGGGGTCAGGGCCCCAGCATTTT
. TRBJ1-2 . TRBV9 CASSLSSGGYGYTF TGTGCCAGCAGCCTTTCTTCGGGTGGCTATGGCTACACCTTC
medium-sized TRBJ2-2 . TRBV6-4 CASSEEGGHTGELFF TGTGCCAGCAGTGAGGAGGGGGGGCACACCGGGGAGCTGTTTTTT
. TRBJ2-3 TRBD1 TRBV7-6 CASSSTRDRVSSTDTQYF TGTGCCAGCAGCTCGACCCGGGACAGGGTATCCAGCACAGATACGCAGTATTTT
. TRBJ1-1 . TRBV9 CASSVVAGNTEAFF TGTGCCAGCAGCGTAGTAGCCGGGAACACTGAAGCTTTCTTT
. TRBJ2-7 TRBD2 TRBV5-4 CASSLGLAGDSYEQYF TGTGCCAGCAGCCTGGGACTAGCGGGAGACAGCTACGAGCAGTACTTC
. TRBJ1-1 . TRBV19 CATSDRYTEAFF TGTGCCACCTCGGACAGATACACTGAAGCTTTCTTT
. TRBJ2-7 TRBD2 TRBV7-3 CASSFQGGDYEQYF TGTGCCAGCAGCTTTCAGGGAGGGGACTACGAGCAGTACTTC
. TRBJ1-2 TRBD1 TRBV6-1 CASRGTVYGYTF TGTGCCAGCAGGGGGACAGTCTATGGCTACACCTTC
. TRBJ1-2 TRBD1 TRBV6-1 CASSEETGGYYGYTF TGTGCCAGCAGTGAAGAAACAGGGGGTTACTATGGCTACACCTTC
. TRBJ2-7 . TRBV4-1 CASSRRQSREYEQYF TGCGCCAGCAGCCGAAGACAGTCTAGGGAATACGAGCAGTACTTC
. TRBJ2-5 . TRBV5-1 CASSLSTGQETQYF TGCGCCAGCAGCTTGTCAACAGGCCAAGAGACCCAGTACTTC
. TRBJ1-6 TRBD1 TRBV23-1 CASRHRGSESPLHF TGCGCCAGCAGGCACAGGGGGTCAGAATCACCCCTCCACTTT
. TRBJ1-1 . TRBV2 CASSEYLVSRILSEIFF TGTGCCAGCAGTGAATACCTGGTAAGCAGGATACTGTCTGAGATTTTCTTT
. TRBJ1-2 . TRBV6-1 CASSEGRNGGYTF TGTGCCAGCAGTGAAGGGAGGAACGGGGGCTACACCTTC
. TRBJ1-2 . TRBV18 CASSPLYPDTLGYGYTF TGTGCCAGCTCACCGCTTTATCCGGACACGCTGGGTTATGGCTACACCTTC
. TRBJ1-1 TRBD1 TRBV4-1 CASSQESGGLATAFF TGCGCCAGCAGCCAAGAGTCAGGGGGGCTCGCCACTGCTTTCTTT
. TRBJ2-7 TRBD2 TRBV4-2 CASSQTLRREIGSYEQYF TGTGCCAGCAGCCAAACTCTTAGGCGGGAGATAGGGTCCTACGAGCAGTACTTC
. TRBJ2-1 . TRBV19 CASSRAGNEQFF TGTGCCAGTAGTAGGGCTGGCAATGAGCAGTTCTTC
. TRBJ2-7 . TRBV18 CASSPPTGIDEQYF TGTGCCAGCTCACCACCCACAGGGATCGACGAGCAGTACTTC
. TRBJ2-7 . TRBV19 CASSMTGDPYEQYF TGTGCCAGTAGTATGACAGGCGACCCCTACGAGCAGTACTTC
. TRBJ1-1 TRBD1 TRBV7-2 CASSLGTGLGTEAFF TGTGCCAGCAGCTTGGGGACAGGGTTGGGCACTGAAGCTTTCTTT
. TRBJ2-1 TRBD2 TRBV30 CAWSDLRTSLSSYNEQFF TGTGCCTGGAGTGACCTCAGGACTAGCCTTAGCTCCTACAATGAGCAGTTCTTC
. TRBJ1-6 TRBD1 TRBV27 CASSFLRGASPLHF TGTGCCAGCAGTTTCCTCAGGGGGGCTTCACCCCTCCACTTT
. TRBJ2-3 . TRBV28 CASSPRPTDTQYF TGTGCCAGCAGCCCGAGGCCCACAGATACGCAGTATTTT
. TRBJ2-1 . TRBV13 CASSLVSLNEQFF TGTGCCAGCAGCTTAGTATCCCTCAATGAGCAGTTCTTC
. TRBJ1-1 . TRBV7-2 CASSFRQANTEAFF TGTGCCAGCAGCTTTCGACAGGCGAACACTGAAGCTTTCTTT
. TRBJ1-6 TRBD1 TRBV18 CASSHRGNNSPLHF TGTGCCAGCTCACACAGGGGGAATAATTCACCCCTCCACTTT
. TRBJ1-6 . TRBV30 CAWSPPGTSPLHF TGTGCCTGGAGCCCCCCGGGAACGTCACCCCTCCACTTT
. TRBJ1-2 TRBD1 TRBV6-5 CASSYADRVGYTF TGTGCCAGCAGTTACGCGGACAGGGTTGGCTACACCTTC
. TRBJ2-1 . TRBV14 CASSQGGLQLAHEQFF TGTGCCAGCAGCCAAGGCGGGCTCCAGCTGGCCCATGAGCAGTTCTTC
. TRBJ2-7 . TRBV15 CATSSLTRYYEQYF TGTGCCACCAGCTCACTTACCCGGTACTACGAGCAGTACTTC
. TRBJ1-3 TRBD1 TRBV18 CASSPLGQAPSGNTIYF TGTGCCAGCTCACCACTGGGACAGGCCCCCTCTGGAAACACCATATATTTT
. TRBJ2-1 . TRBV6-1 CASSEARGLRLGNEQFF TGTGCCAGCAGTGAGGCCAGAGGGCTACGCCTTGGGAATGAGCAGTTCTTC
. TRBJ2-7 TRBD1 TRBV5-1 CASSPGGTVYEQYF TGCGCCAGCAGCCCAGGGGGTACAGTTTACGAGCAGTACTTC
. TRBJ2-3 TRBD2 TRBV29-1 CSVVALAGDTQYF TGCAGCGTTGTAGCACTAGCGGGAGACACGCAGTATTTT
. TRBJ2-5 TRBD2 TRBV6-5 CASSPSGGAQETQYF TGTGCCAGCAGTCCGAGCGGGGGGGCGCAAGAGACCCAGTACTTC
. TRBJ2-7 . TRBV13 CASSTDRRTKQYF TGTGCCAGCAGCACGGACAGACGTACCAAGCAGTACTTC
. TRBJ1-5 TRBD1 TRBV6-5 CASSYSTGTFPRSQHF TGTGCCAGCAGTTATTCGACAGGGACCTTCCCCAGGTCCCAGCATTTT
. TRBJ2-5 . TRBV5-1 CASSFGGRETQYF TGCGCCAGCAGCTTTGGGGGCCGAGAGACCCAGTACTTC